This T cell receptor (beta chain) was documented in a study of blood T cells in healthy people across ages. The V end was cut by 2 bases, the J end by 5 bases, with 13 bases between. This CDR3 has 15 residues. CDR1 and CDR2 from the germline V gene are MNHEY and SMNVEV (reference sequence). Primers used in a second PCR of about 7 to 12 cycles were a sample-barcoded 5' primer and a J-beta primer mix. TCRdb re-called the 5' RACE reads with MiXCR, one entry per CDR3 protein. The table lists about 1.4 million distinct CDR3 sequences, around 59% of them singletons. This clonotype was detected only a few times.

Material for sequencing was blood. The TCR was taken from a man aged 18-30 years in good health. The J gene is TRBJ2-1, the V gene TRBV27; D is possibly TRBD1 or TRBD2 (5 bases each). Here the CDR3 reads CASSLPGPLNNEQFF. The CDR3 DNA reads TGTGCCAGCAGTTTACCGGGACCCCTGAACAATGAGCAGTTCTTC.